This TCR beta chain was profiled in a study of kidney transplant recipient with SARS-CoV-2 infection (dated by TCRdb to the early 2020s). In its sample, this clonotype was seen many times. No antigen is known for it. The sample holds no much larger clone one base away, and base qualities are not on file. Instrument on record: Illumina MiSeq. Profiling of the peripheral T cell repertoire targeted human TCRbeta genes. Under the source paper's analysis protocol: Differential clonotype abundance was tested with beta-binomial modelling to account for variability over time. Expanded clonotypes were screened against the ImmuneCODE reference database of SARS-CoV-2-associated TCRs and were mapped to viral genome regions. Additional analyses of the repertoire looked at TRBV gene usage, CDR3 length, CDR3 amino acid overlap between time points, clonotype abundance distributions and Jaccard similarity. TCRdb cleaned the public reads at Q25 with fastp, built clones with MiXCR and kept in-frame beta chains. All rows with the same CDR3 protein become a single entry with the most common DNA and genes. What appears here as the V and J calls and clone size reflects TCRdb's work, not the paper's. This sample is represented by 200,000 to 300,000 distinct CDR3 sequences; roughly 26% of them were singletons. Almost 7.5% of the sample is taken by the ten largest.

The time point label on this specimen signifies: pre-pandemic baseline sample and day 111 after first positive SARS-CoV-2 test. This clonotype was obtained from a male patient aged 30 to 40 who had COVID-19 and was a kidney transplant recipient. After a transplant, certain T cells may trace back to the graft donor. The sequencing used a blood sample, collected at baseline and between days 110 and 120 from a kidney transplant recipient.

DNA sequence: TGTGCCAGCAGCAACGTTGGCAGAGACGGAAAGACCTATGGCTACACCTTC. This codes for CASSNVGRDGKTYGYTF. Recombination connected TRBV7-2 to TRBJ1-2, with the D gene call left open. Cut back by 5 bases and 4 bases, the V and J ends lie 23 bases apart. The CDR3 holds 17 amino acids from the cysteine to the phenylalanine. Only the CDR3 DNA stays, 51 bases, in frame from base 1. According to the germline V gene, CDR1 reads SGHTA and CDR2 reads FQGNSA. The reference TRBV7-2 and TRBJ1-2 proteins fill in what lies around the CDR3, so the full variable domain reads GAGVSQSPSNKVTEKGKDVELRCDPISGHTALYWYRQSLGQGLEFLIYFQGNSAPDKSGLPSDRFSAERTGGSVSTLTIQRTQQEDSAVYLCASSNVGRDGKTYGYTFGSGTRLTVV.